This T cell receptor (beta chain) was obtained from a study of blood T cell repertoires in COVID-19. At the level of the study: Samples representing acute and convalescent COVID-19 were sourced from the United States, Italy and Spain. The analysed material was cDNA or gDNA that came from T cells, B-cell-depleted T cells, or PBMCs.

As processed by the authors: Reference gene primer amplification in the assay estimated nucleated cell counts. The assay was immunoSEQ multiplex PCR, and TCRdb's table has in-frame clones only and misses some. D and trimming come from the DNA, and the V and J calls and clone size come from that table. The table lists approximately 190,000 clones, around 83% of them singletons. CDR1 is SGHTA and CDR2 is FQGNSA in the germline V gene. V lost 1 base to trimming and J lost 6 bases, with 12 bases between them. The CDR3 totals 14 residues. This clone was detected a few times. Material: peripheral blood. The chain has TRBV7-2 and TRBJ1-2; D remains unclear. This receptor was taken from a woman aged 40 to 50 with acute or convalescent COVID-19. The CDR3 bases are TGTGCCAGCAGCTTAGTTCTCTCTCGGGATGGCTACACCTTC. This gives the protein CASSLVLSRDGYTF.